The 13 T cell receptor beta chains below all came from one sample that was sequenced in a study of Graves' ophthalmopathy and Graves' hyperthyroidism. Amplified TCR beta CDR3 regions were obtained using RNA transcripts as template. HTBI primers primed a first-round RT-PCR, and a second-round multiplex PCR followed. TCRdb used MiXCR to reprocess the multiplex PCR reads, holding one entry per CDR3 protein. In the table there are approximately 37,000 distinct CDR3 sequences, 45% to 60% of which are singletons. The sequencing input was peripheral blood. The source is an adult man with Graves' ophthalmopathy.

The chain uses TRBV6-1 and TRBJ2-7; 10 nucleotides line up with TRBD2. Germline CDR1 is MNHNS and CDR2 is SASEGT. This CDR3 is 15 amino acids long. With 4 bases clipped from V and 6 bases from J, the junction kept 9 bases outside the gene matches. DNA for the CDR3: TGTGCCAGCAGTGTGATAGCGGGAGGAGCTGTCGAGCAGTACTTC. It encodes CASSVIAGGAVEQYF.

The V and J genes are TRBV5-1 and TRBJ2-7, with TRBD1 matching 7 bases. CDR3 length: 15 residues. From germline, CDR1 is SGHRS and CDR2 YFSETQ. J was trimmed by 2 bases and V by 4 bases; bases with no gene match: 9. CDR3 coding DNA: TGCGCCAGCAGCGCCAGGATCAGGGGGACCTACGAGCAGTACTTC. It encodes CASSARIRGTYEQYF.

V and J are TRBV25-1 and TRBJ1-2; D gene uncertain. The CDR3 loop spans 15 amino acids. V shed 6 bases and J shed 0 bases, with 14 bases lying between them. Germline loops: CDR1 MGHDK, CDR2 SYGVNS. CDR3 loop: CASSDARHSNYGYTF. The CDR3 coding sequence is TGTGCCAGCAGCGACGCTCGACATTCTAACTATGGCTACACCTTC.

V usage is TRBV18 and J usage is TRBJ1-6, with 7 bases identical to TRBD1. The V gene end was trimmed by 3 bases and the J gene end by 4 bases; junction bases not matched to a gene: 6. The CDR3 totals 16 residues. Germline values: CDR1 KGHSH, CDR2 LQKENI. The CDR3 coding sequence is TGTGCCAGCTCACCGCTAGGACAGGATTATAATTCACCCCTCCACTTT. Protein: CASSPLGQDYNSPLHF.

CDR3 amino acids: CASSLASLETQYF. Written as DNA, the CDR3 is TGTGCCAGCAGCTTGGCATCATTGGAGACCCAGTACTTC. The chain has TRBV7-9 and TRBJ2-5; D ambiguous. This CDR3 is built from 13 residues. The germline CDR1 and CDR2 sequences are SEHNR and FQNEAQ (reference sequence). V shed 3 bases and J shed 5 bases, with 10 bases lying between them.

At least ten counts were recorded for this clonotype. The rearrangement joins TRBV6-4 to TRBJ2-1; TRBD2 aligns across 11 bases. Germline loops: CDR1 MRHNA, CDR2 SNTAGT. The J segment lost 3 bases and the V segment lost 3 bases, leaving 1 base of the junction unmatched. The CDR3 loop spans 15 amino acids. CDR3 amino acids: CASSELAGDYNEQFF. The CDR3 nucleotides are TGTGCCAGCAGTGAACTAGCGGGAGACTACAATGAGCAGTTCTTC.

Here the CDR3 reads CATSRVAGRRGGQPQHF. CDR3 DNA: TGTGCCACCAGCAGAGTAGCAGGGCGTCGAGGCGGTCAGCCCCAGCATTTT. This sequence joins TRBV15 and TRBJ1-5; perhaps TRBD1 as D (5 bases). The germline gives CDR1 LNHNV, CDR2 YYDKDF (reference sequence). This CDR3 region has 17 residues. Deletions cut 1 base from V and 6 bases from J, with 19 bases between.

The V and J genes are TRBV5-8 and TRBJ1-1; D is perhaps TRBD1 (5 bases). Trimming pared 6 bases from V and 0 bases from J, leaving 12 bases between. There are 14 residues in the CDR3. Per germline, CDR1 SGHTS and CDR2 YDEGEE. The CDR3: CASTSTVLNTEAFF. The CDR3 DNA reads as TGTGCCAGCACCTCGACAGTATTGAACACTGAAGCTTTCTTT.

The gene calls are TRBV29-1 and TRBJ2-6; D is undetermined. This CDR3 is 13 amino acids long. V was trimmed by 6 bases and J by 2 bases, leaving 8 bases between them. Germline V lookup: CDR1 SQVTM, CDR2 ANQGSEA. The CDR3 DNA reads as TGCAGCGTCGACGGTCCTGGGGCCAACGTCCTGACTTTC. As protein: CSVDGPGANVLTF.

A word on this clonotype: A much larger clone sits a single nucleotide away, making a read error possible. The V gene is TRBV6-1, the J gene TRBJ1-3; D may be TRBD1 (6 bases). This CDR3 is 15 amino acids long. CDR1 is MNHNS and CDR2 is SASEGT in the germline V gene. Written as DNA, the CDR3 is TGTGCCTGCAGGGGTGGGCAGGTCTCTGGAAACACCATATATTTT. Residues: CACRGGQVSGNTIYF.

For the CDR3, the DNA is TGCGCCAGAGACGGGACTAGCGTGGACTCTGGGGCCAACGTCCTGACTTTC. This sequence encodes CARDGTSVDSGANVLTF. The gene calls are TRBV10-1 and TRBJ2-6, with TRBD2 matching over 10 bases. The trim removed 9 bases at V and 0 bases at J, leaving 8 bases unmatched. The CDR3 length is 17 residues. Germline V gene data show CDR1 as WNHNN and CDR2 as SYGVQD (reference sequence).

In regard to this clonotype: Because the CDR3 is missing its conserved closing phenylalanine or tryptophan, this is likely a read error. The rearrangement links TRBV20-1 to TRBJ2-3; 8 bases fit TRBD2. In germline, CDR1 is DFQATT, CDR2 SNEGSKA (reference sequence). V lost 5 bases to trimming and J lost 4 bases; unmatched junction nucleotides: 8. This CDR3 is built from 14 residues. CDR3 in amino acids: CSASGGGASDTQYS. The CDR3 DNA sequence: TGCAGTGCTTCGGGAGGGGGGGCATCAGATACGCAGTATTCG.

There are many counts of this clonotype. The gene calls are TRBV20-1 and TRBJ2-2, with 7 bases identical to TRBD2. With V trimmed by 0 bases and J by 7 bases, 14 bases remained unmatched. The CDR3 has 17 residues. The germline V gene has CDR1 DFQATT and CDR2 SNEGSKA (reference sequence). CDR3 in amino acids: CSARDPLLGGGNGELFF. The CDR3 bases are TGCAGTGCTAGAGACCCCCTCTTGGGGGGAGGGAACGGGGAGCTGTTTTTT.